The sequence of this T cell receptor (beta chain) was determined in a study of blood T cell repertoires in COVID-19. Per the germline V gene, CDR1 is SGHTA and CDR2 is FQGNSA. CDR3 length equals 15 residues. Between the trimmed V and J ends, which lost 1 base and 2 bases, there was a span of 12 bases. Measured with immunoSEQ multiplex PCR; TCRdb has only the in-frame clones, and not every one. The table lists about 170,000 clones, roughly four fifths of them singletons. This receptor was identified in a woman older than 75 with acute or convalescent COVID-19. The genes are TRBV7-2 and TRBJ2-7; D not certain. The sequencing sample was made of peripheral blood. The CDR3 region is CASSLGPALAYEQYF. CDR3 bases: TGTGCCAGCAGCTTAGGACCAGCGCTCGCCTACGAGCAGTACTTC.